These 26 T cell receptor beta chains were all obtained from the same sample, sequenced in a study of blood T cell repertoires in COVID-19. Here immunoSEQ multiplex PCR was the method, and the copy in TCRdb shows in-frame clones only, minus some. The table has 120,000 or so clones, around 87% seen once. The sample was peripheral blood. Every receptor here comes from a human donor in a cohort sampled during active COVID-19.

CDR3 nucleotide sequence: TGCAGCGTTGACAGGGGTAACACTGAAGCTTTCTTT. Amino acid sequence: CSVDRGNTEAFF. This chain uses TRBV29-1 with TRBJ1-1, with D perhaps matching TRBD1 (6 bases). CDR3 length: 12 residues. The ends were cut back, 3 bases at V and 2 bases at J, with 7 bases in the middle. Germline loops: CDR1 SQVTM, CDR2 ANQGSEA.

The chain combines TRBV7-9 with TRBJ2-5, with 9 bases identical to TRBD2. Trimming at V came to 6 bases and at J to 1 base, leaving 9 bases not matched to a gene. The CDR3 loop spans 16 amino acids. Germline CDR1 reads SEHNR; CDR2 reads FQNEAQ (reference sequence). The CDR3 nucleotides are TGTGCCAGCAGGCCGGTAGCGGGGGAAGTCCAAGAGACCCAGTACTTC. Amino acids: CASRPVAGEVQETQYF.

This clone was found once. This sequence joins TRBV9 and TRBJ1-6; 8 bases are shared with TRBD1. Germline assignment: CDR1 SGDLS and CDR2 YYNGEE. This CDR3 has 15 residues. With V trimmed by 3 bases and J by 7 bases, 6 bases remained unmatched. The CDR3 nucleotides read TGTGCCAGCAGCGCCCGAGGACAGGGCAATTCACCCCTCCACTTT. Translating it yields CASSARGQGNSPLHF.

CDR3 loop: CASSLGAGLDTQYF. The CDR3 DNA sequence: TGCGCCAGCAGCTTGGGTGCGGGGTTAGATACGCAGTATTTT. The genes are TRBV5-1 and TRBJ2-3, with D perhaps TRBD2 (6 bases). The CDR3 runs 14 residues. The germline V and J ends were trimmed by 0 bases and 5 bases, with 10 bases remaining between them. Germline V gene data show CDR1 as SGHRS and CDR2 as YFSETQ.

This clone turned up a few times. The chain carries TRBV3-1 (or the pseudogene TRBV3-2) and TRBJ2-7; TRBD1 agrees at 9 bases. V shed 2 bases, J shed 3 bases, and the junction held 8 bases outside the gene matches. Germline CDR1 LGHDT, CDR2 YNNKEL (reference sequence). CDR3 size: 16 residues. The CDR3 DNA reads TGTGCCAGCAGCCAATGGGGACAGGGAGTGGGCTACGAGCAGTACTTC. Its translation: CASSQWGQGVGYEQYF.

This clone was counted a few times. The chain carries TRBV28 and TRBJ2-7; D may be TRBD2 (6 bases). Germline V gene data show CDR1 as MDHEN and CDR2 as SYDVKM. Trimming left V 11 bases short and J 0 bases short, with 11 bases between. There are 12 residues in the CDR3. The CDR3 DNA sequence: TGTGCCTGCCAGGGACTCTCCTACGAGCAGTACTTC. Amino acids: CACQGLSYEQYF.

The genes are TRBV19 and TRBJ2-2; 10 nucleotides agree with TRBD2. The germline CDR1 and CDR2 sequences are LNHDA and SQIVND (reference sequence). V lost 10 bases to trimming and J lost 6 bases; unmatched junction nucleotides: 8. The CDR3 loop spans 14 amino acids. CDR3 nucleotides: TGTGCCACCCGGCCCGGGACTAGCGCCGGGGAGCTGTTTTTT. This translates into CATRPGTSAGELFF.

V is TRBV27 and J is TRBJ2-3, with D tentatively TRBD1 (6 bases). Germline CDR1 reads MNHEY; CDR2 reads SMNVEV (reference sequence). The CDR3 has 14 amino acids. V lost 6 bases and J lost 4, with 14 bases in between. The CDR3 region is CASRLQGNPDTQYF. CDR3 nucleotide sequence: TGTGCCAGCAGGCTACAGGGAAACCCAGATACGCAGTATTTT.

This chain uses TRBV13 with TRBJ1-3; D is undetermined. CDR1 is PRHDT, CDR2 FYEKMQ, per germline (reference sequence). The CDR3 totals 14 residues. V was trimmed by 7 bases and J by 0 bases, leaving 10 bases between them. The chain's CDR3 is CASTPDNSGNTIYF. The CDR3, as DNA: TGTGCCAGCACCCCAGACAACTCTGGAAACACCATATATTTT.

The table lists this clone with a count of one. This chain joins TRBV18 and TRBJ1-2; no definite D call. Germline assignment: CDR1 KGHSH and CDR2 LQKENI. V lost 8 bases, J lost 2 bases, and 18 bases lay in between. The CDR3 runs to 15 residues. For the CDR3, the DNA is TGTGCCAGCGGGCCCGACGCCACAGTCAACTATGGCTACACCTTC. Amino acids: CASGPDATVNYGYTF. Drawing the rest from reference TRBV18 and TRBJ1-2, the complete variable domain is NAGVMQNPRHLVRRRGQEARLRCSPMKGHSHVYWYRQLPEEGLKFMVYLQKENIIDESGMPKERFSAEFPKEGPSILRIQQVVRGDSAAYFCASGPDATVNYGYTFGSGTRLTVV.

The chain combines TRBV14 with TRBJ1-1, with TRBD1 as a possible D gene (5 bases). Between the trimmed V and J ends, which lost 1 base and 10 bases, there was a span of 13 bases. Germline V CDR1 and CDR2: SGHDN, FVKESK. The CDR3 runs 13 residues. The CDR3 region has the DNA TGTGCCAGCAGCCAAGTTCCTCGGGACTCAGCTTTCTTT. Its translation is CASSQVPRDSAFF.

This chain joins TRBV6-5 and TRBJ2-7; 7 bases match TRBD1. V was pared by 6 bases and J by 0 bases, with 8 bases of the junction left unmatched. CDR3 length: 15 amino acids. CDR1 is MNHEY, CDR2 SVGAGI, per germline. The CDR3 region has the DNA TGTGCCAGCAGGCGGCCGGGACAGCGCTCCTACGAGCAGTACTTC. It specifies CASRRPGQRSYEQYF.

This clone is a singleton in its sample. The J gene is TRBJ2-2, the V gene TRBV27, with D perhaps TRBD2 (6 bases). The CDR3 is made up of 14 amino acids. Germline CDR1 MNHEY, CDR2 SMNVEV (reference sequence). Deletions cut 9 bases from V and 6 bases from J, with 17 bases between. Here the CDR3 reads CASCSSPGAGELFF. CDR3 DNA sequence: TGTGCCAGTTGCTCTAGCCCGGGGGCCGGGGAGCTGTTTTTT.

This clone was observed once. The CDR3 DNA sequence: TGTGCCTGGAGACCTAGAGCGGGGCCAACAGATACGCAGTATTTT. It is translated as CAWRPRAGPTDTQYF. The chain carries TRBV30 and TRBJ2-3, with TRBD2 identical over 7 bases. CDR3 length: 15 residues. CDR1 and CDR2 (germline): GTSNPN, SVGIG (reference sequence). V was clipped by 3 bases and J by 3 bases; unmatched bases: 9.

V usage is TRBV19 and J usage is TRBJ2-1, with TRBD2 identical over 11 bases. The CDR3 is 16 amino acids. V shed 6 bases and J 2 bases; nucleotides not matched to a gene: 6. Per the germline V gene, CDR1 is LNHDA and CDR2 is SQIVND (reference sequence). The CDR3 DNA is TGTGCCAGTAGCTTAACGGGACTAGCGGCCTACAATGAGCAGTTCTTC. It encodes CASSLTGLAAYNEQFF.

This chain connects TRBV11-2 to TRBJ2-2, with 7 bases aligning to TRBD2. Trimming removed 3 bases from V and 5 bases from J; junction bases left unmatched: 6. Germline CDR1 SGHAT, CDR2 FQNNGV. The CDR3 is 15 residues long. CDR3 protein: CASSFTGGGTGELFF. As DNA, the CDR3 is TGTGCCAGCAGCTTTACTGGGGGAGGGACCGGGGAGCTGTTTTTT.

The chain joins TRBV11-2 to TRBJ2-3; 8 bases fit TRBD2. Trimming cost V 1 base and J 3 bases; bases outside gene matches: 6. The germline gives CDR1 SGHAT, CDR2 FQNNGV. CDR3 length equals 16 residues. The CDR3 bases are TGTGCCAGCAGCTTAGCGGGAGGGCCTGGGACAGATACGCAGTATTTT. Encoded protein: CASSLAGGPGTDTQYF.

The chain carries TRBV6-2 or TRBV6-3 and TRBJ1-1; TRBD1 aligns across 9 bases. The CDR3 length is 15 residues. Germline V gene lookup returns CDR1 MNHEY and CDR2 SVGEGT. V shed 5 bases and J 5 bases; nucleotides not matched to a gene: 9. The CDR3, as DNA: TGTGCCAGCAGTCCGGGGACAGGGAGAGGGACTGAAGCTTTCTTT. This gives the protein CASSPGTGRGTEAFF.

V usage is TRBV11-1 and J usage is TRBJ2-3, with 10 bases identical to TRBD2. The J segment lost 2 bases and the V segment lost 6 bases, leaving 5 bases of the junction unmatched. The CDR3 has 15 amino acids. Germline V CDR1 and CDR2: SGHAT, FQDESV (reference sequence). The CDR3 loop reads CASSSAGGATDTQYF. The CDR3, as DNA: TGTGCCAGCAGTTCAGCGGGAGGGGCCACAGATACGCAGTATTTT.

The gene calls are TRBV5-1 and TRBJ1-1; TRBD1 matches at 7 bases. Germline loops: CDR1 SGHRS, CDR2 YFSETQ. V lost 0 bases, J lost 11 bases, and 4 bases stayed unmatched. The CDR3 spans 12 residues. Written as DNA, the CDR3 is TGCGCCAGCAGCTTGGTGCAGGGGGAGGCTTTCTTT. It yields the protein CASSLVQGEAFF.

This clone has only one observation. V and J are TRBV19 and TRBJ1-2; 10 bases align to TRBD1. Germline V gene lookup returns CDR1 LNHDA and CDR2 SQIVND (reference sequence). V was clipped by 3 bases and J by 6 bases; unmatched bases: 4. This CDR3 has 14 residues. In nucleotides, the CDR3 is TGTGCCAGTAGTATGGGACAGGGGATAGATGGCTACACCTTC. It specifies CASSMGQGIDGYTF.

The chain's CDR3 is CASSKGGSEKLFF. DNA of the CDR3: TGTGCCAGCTCCAAGGGCGGGTCCGAAAAACTGTTTTTT. This chain links TRBV7-2 with TRBJ1-4; D is unresolved. Germline V gene lookup returns CDR1 SGHTA and CDR2 FQGNSA. CDR3 length: 13 amino acids. V was cut by 8 bases and J by 8 bases, with 15 bases left in between. The full variable domain, completed using reference TRBV7-2 and TRBJ1-4, is GAGVSQSPSNKVTEKGKDVELRCDPISGHTALYWYRQSLGQGLEFLIYFQGNSAPDKSGLPSDRFSAERTGGSVSTLTIQRTQQEDSAVYLCASSKGGSEKLFFGSGTQLSVL.

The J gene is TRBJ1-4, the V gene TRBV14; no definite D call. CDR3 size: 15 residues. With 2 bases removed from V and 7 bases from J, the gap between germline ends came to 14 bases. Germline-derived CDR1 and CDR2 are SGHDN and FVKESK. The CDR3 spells CASSQRINSGEKLFF. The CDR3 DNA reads TGTGCCAGCAGCCAACGGATAAACTCGGGTGAAAAACTGTTTTTT. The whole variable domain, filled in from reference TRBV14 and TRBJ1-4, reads EAGVTQFPSHSVIEKGQTVTLRCDPISGHDNLYWYRRVMGKEIKFLLHFVKESKQDESGMPNNRFLAERTGGTYSTLKVQPAELEDSGVYFCASSQRINSGEKLFFGSGTQLSVL.

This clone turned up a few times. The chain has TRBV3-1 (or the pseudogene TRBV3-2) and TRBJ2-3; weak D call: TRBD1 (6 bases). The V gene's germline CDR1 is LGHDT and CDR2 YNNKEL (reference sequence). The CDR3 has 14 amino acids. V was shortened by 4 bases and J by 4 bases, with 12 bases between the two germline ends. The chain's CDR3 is CASSLPGQSDTQYF. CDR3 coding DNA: TGTGCCAGCAGCCTTCCGGGACAATCAGATACGCAGTATTTT.

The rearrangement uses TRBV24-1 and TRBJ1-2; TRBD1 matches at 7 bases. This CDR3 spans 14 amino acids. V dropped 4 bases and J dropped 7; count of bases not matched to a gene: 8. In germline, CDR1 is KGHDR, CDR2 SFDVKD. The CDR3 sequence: CATSEGKGAGGYTF. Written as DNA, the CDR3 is TGTGCCACCAGTGAAGGGAAGGGGGCGGGTGGCTACACCTTC.

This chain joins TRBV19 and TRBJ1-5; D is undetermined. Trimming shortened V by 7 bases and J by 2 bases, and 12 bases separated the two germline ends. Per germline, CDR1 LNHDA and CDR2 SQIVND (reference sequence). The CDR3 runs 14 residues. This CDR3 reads CASKENRGNQPQHF. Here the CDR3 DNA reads TGTGCCAGTAAAGAGAACAGAGGCAATCAGCCCCAGCATTTT.